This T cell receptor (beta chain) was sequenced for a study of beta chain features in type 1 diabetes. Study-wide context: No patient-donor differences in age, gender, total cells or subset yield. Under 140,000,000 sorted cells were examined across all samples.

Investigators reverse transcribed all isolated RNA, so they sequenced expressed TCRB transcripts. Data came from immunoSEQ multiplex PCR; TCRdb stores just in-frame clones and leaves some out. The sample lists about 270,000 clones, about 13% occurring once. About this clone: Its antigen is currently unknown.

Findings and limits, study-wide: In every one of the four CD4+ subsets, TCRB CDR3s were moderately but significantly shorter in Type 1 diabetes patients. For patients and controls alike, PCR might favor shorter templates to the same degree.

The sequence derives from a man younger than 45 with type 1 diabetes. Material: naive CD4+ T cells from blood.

CDR3 protein: CASSDVSNRAKANEKLFF. The DNA for the CDR3 is TGTGCCAGCAGTGACGTTTCGAACAGGGCGAAGGCTAATGAAAAACTGTTTTTT. The gene calls are TRBV6-4 and TRBJ1-4, with D perhaps TRBD1 (6 bases). CDR3 length: 18 residues. Germline CDR1 reads MRHNA; CDR2 reads SNTAGT. V lost 2 bases, J lost 3 bases, and 19 bases lay in between.